This T cell receptor beta chain emerged from a study of blood T cells in healthy people across ages. Combining a sample-barcoded 5' primer with a J-beta primer mix, a second PCR ran for roughly 7 to 11 cycles. TCRdb re-analysed the 5' RACE reads in MiXCR, keeping a single row per CDR3 protein. The table has some 1 million distinct CDR3 sequences, 35% to 50% seen once. Study findings and constraints: In older individuals, TCR beta diversity per million T cells was lower, falling roughly linearly with age.

Note on this clonotype: Antigen specificity is unknown.

Trimming removed 7 bases from V and 1 base from J, with 7 bases in between. CDR1 and CDR2 from the germline V gene are MDHEN and SYDVKM. The CDR3 has 12 residues. This chain connects TRBV28 to TRBJ1-2, with D hard to call. The clonotype comes from a woman aged 55-69 years in good health. The source material was blood. The CDR3, as DNA: TGTGCCAGCACCAGGATTAACTATGGCTACACCTTC. Its translation: CASTRINYGYTF.